Sequencing of this TCR beta chain was carried out in a study of blood T cell repertoires in COVID-19. The overall study: T cells, B-cell-depleted T cells, or PBMCs supplied cDNA or gDNA.

Source study methods: Amplification of reference gene primers was used by the study to estimate nucleated cell counts. Sequenced by immunoSEQ multiplex PCR; TCRdb stores in-frame clones only, minus some. The V and J calls and the clone size are those of that table, but D and trimming were determined from the DNA. The sample includes approximately 300,000 clones, approximately 92% seen only once; the top ten take roughly 20%. Participants were aged about 18 to 89 years from about two dozen US areas. The study assigned cohorts using participant-reported clinical history. Sequencing was carried out using PBMCs or T cells enriched from blood (not recorded which). The clonotype was recovered from a woman in her twenties or thirties who had recovered from COVID-19.

Here the CDR3 reads CAWSVGTGNNSPLHF. CDR3 coding DNA: TGTGCCTGGAGCGTCGGGACAGGGAATAATTCACCCCTCCACTTT. The chain joins TRBV30 to TRBJ1-6; 9 nucleotides match TRBD1. CDR1 and CDR2 (germline): GTSNPN, SVGIG (reference sequence). With 3 bases clipped from V and 5 bases from J, the junction kept 5 bases outside the gene matches. The CDR3 extends over 15 amino acids.